The 5 T cell receptor beta chains below were found in one sample sequenced in a study of blood T cell repertoires in COVID-19. Here immunoSEQ multiplex PCR was the method, and the copy in TCRdb shows in-frame clones only, minus some. The table records roughly 250,000 clones, over 75% of them present only once. The sequenced material came from peripheral blood. These receptors all stem from a human donor in a cohort sampled during active COVID-19.

The rearrangement joins TRBV19 to TRBJ2-3; 10 nucleotides align to TRBD2. The length of the CDR3 is 16 residues. The V and J ends lost 3 bases and 6 bases, in that order; junction bases with no gene match: 9. Germline V gene sequence: CDR1 LNHDA, CDR2 SQIVND (reference sequence). CDR3 DNA: TGTGCCAGTAGTATCCTGGTAGCGGGAGGATTGGATACGCAGTATTTT. Encoded protein: CASSILVAGGLDTQYF.

This clone has a single count. The chain links TRBV19 to TRBJ2-2; D might be TRBD1 (6 bases). There are 14 residues in the CDR3. Trimming cost V 5 bases and J 4 bases, with 11 bases left between them. The germline CDR1 and CDR2 sequences are LNHDA and SQIVND (reference sequence). The CDR3: CASSHTGLTGELFF. CDR3 DNA sequence: TGTGCCAGTAGTCATACAGGGCTCACCGGGGAGCTGTTTTTT.

This sequence joins TRBV3-1 (or the pseudogene TRBV3-2) and TRBJ2-3; TRBD2 agrees at 10 bases. V lost 1 base and J lost 2; bases outside the gene matches: 3. Per germline, CDR1 LGHDT and CDR2 YNNKEL (reference sequence). This CDR3 has 16 amino acids. CDR3 sequence (DNA): TGTGCCAGCAGCCAAGTGGGGACTAGCGACACAGATACGCAGTATTTT. Protein product: CASSQVGTSDTDTQYF.

This clone appeared many times. The chain's CDR3 is CATSKDPGLAGVEQFF. The CDR3 nucleotides read TGTGCCACCAGCAAAGATCCGGGACTAGCGGGAGTTGAGCAGTTCTTC. The chain recombines TRBV15 with TRBJ2-1; TRBD2 aligns across 14 bases. The CDR3 has 16 amino acids. The junction had 8 bases not matched to a gene; V was cut back by 4 bases and J by 9 bases. The germline V gene encodes CDR1 LNHNV and CDR2 YYDKDF (reference sequence).

The V gene is TRBV6-5, the J gene TRBJ2-7; tentatively, D is TRBD1 (5 bases). Germline values: CDR1 MNHEY, CDR2 SVGAGI. V was pared by 0 bases and J by 7 bases, with 16 bases between. This CDR3 has 15 residues. The CDR3 DNA sequence: TGTGCCAGCAGTTACTCCGACCCAAAAAGGGGTGAGCAGTACTTC. Residues: CASSYSDPKRGEQYF.